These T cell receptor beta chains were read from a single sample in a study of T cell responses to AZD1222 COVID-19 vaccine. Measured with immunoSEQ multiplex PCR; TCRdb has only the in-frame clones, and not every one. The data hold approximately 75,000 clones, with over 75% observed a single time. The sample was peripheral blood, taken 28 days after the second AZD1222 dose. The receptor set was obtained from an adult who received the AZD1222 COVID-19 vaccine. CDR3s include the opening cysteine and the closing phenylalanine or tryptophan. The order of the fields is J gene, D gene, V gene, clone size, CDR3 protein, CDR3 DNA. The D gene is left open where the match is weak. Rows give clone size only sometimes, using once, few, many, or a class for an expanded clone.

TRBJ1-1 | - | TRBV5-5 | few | CASRAHLRTEAFF | TGTGCCAGCCGCGCCCACTTGCGGACTGAAGCTTTCTTT
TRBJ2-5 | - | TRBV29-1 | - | CSVDREPGETQYF | TGCAGCGTTGACAGGGAGCCGGGGGAGACCCAGTACTTC
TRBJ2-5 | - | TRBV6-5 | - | CASSPPGVETQYF | TGTGCCAGCAGTCCCCCAGGGGTAGAGACCCAGTACTTC
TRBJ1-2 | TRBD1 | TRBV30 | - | CAWSSYDRGWDGYTF | TGTGCCTGGAGTTCCTACGACAGGGGGTGGGACGGCTACACCTTC
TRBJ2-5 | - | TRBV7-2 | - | CASSLGAGRQETQYF | TGTGCCAGCAGCTTAGGTGCGGGGCGCCAAGAGACCCAGTACTTC
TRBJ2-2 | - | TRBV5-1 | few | CASSLNFGSAGELFF | TGCGCCAGCAGCTTGAATTTCGGGAGCGCCGGGGAGCTGTTTTTT
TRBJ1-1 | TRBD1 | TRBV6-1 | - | CASSELAGGYTEAFF | TGTGCCAGCAGTGAATTGGCAGGGGGGTACACTGAAGCTTTCTTT
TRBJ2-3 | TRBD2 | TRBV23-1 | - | CASSAGLAGTSTDTQYF | TGCGCCAGCAGTGCGGGACTAGCGGGGACTAGCACAGATACGCAGTATTTT
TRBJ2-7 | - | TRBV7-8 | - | CASSLGAEKPYEQYF | TGTGCCAGCAGCTTAGGCGCGGAAAAGCCCTACGAGCAGTACTTC
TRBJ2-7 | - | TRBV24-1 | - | CAPRGGRGNEQYF | TGTGCCCCCCGAGGTGGCAGGGGAAACGAGCAGTACTTC
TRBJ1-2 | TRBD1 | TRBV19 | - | CASSHDGTVNGYTF | TGTGCCAGTAGTCACGACGGGACAGTAAATGGCTACACCTTC
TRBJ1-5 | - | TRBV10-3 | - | CAISEVGGNNQPQHF | TGTGCCATCAGTGAGGTAGGGGGTAACAATCAGCCCCAGCATTTT
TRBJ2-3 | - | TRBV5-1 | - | CASSLEGRGFTDTQYF | TGCGCCAGCAGCTTGGAGGGCAGGGGATTCACAGATACGCAGTATTTT
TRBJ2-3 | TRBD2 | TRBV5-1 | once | CASSAVWGLADSLSTDTQYF | TGCGCCAGCAGCGCCGTATGGGGACTAGCGGATTCTCTAAGCACAGATACGCAGTATTTT
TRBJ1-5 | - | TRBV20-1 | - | CSASRARASNQPQHF | TGCAGTGCTAGTCGGGCCAGGGCGAGCAATCAGCCCCAGCATTTT
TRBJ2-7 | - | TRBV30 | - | CAWSEGPTGEQYF | TGTGCCTGGAGTGAGGGGCCTACCGGGGAGCAGTACTTC